These 2 T cell receptor beta chains were all obtained from the same sample, sequenced in a study of blood T cell repertoires in COVID-19. Profiled with immunoSEQ multiplex PCR; TCRdb holds only in-frame clones, not every one. The sample includes a few hundred thousand clones, around nine tenths of them seen just once. The source material was PBMCs or T cells enriched from blood (not recorded which). These receptors were taken from a man between 40 and 49 years old who had recovered from COVID-19.

This rearrangement joins TRBV11-2 to TRBJ2-5; TRBD1 aligns across 8 bases. This CDR3 has 14 amino acids. Trimming at V came to 4 bases and at J to 5 bases, leaving 6 bases not matched to a gene. The germline gives CDR1 SGHAT, CDR2 FQNNGV. The CDR3 DNA reads TGTGCCAGCAGCTCGCAGGGGGCTAGGGAGACCCAGTACTTC. It specifies CASSSQGARETQYF.

This clone was recorded once. The gene calls are TRBV27 and TRBJ1-1; D is possibly TRBD1 (5 bases). Trimming removed 3 bases from V and 5 bases from J, with 10 bases in between. The CDR3 runs 13 residues. Looked up from germline, CDR1 is MNHEY and CDR2 is SMNVEV (reference sequence). The CDR3 loop is CASSLGGLTEAFF. The CDR3 DNA reads TGTGCCAGCAGTTTGGGGGGTTTGACTGAAGCTTTCTTT.